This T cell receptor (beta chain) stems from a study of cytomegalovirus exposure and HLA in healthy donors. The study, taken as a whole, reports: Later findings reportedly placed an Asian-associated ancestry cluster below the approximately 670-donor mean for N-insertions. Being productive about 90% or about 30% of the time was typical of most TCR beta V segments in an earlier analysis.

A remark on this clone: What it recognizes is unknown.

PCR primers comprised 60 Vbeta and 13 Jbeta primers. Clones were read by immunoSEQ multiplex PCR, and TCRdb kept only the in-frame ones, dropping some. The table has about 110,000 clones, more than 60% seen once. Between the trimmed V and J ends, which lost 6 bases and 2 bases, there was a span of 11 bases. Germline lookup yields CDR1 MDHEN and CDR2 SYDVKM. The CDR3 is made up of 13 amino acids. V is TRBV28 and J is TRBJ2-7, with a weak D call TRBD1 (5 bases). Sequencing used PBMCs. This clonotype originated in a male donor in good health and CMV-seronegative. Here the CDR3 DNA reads TGTGCCAGCAGGCCCGGACAAGCCTACGAGCAGTACTTC. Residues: CASRPGQAYEQYF. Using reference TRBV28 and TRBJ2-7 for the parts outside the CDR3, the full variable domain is DVKVTQSSRYLVKRTGEKVFLECVQDMDHENMFWYRQDPGLGLRLIYFSYDVKMKEKGDIPEGYSVSREKKERFSLILESASTNQTSMYLCASRPGQAYEQYFGPGTRLTVT.